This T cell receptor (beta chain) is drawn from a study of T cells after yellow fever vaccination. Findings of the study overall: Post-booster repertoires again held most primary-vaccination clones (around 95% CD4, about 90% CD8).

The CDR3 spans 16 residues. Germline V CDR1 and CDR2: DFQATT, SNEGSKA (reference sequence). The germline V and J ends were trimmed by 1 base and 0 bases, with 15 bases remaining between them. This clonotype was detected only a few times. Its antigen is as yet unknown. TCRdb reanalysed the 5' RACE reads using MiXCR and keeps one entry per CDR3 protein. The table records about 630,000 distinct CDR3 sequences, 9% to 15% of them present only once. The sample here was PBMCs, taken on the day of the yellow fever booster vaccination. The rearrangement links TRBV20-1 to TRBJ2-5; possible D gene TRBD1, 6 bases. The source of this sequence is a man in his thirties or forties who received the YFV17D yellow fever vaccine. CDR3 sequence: CSARGTAHGNQETQYF. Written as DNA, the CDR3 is TGCAGTGCTAGAGGGACAGCGCACGGAAACCAAGAGACCCAGTACTTC.